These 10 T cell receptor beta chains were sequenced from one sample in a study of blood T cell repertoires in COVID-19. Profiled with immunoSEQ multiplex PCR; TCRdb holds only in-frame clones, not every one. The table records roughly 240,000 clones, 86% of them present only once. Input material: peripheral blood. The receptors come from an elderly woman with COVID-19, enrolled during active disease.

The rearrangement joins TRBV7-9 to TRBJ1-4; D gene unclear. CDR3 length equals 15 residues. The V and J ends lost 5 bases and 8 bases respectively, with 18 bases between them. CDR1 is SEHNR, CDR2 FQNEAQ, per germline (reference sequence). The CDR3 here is CASSTPRGSWEKLFF. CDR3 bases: TGTGCCAGCAGCACCCCCCGGGGATCTTGGGAAAAACTGTTTTTT.

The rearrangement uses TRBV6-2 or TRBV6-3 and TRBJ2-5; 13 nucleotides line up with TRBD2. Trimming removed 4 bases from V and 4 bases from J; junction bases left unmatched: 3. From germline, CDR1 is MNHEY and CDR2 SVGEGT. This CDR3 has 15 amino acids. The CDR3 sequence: CASSWTSGGGETQYF. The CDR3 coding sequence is TGTGCCAGCAGTTGGACTAGCGGGGGCGGAGAGACCCAGTACTTC.

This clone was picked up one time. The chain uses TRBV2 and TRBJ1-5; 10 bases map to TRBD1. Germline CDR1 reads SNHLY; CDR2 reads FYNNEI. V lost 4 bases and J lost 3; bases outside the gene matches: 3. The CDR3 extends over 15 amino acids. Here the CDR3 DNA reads TGTGCCAGCAGTGGGACAGGGGGGGTCAATCAGCCCCAGCATTTT. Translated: CASSGTGGVNQPQHF.

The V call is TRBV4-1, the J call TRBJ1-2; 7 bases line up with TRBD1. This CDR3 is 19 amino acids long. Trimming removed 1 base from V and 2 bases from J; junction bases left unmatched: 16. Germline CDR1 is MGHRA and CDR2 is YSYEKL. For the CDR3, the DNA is TGCGCCAGCAGCCAAGCCTTCTCAACCCACAGGGGCGGGAACTATGGCTACACCTTC. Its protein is CASSQAFSTHRGGNYGYTF.

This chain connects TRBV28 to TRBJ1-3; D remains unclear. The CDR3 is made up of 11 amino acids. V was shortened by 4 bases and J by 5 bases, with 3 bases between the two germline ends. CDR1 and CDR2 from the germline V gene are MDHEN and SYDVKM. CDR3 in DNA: TGTGCCAGCAGTTCCAGAAACACCATATATTTT. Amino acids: CASSSRNTIYF.

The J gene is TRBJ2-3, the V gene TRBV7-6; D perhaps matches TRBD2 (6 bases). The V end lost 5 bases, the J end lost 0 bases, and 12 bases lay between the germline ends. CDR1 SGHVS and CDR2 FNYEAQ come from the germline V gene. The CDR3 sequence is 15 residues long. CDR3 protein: CASSPAGGSTDTQYF. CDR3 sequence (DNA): TGTGCCAGCAGCCCAGCTGGGGGGAGCACAGATACGCAGTATTTT.

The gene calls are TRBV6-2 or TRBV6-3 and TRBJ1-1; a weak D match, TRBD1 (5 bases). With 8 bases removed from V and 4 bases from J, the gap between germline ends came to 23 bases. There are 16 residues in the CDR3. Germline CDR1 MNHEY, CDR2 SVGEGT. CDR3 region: CASGPGVGTGVTEAFF. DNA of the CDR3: TGTGCCAGCGGCCCGGGTGTGGGGACGGGGGTCACTGAAGCTTTCTTT.

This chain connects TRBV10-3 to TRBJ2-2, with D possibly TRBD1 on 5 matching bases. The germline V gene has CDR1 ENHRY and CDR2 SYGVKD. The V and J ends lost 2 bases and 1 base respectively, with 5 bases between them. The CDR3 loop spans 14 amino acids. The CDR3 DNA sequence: TGTGCCATCAGTGAGGGACAGAACACCGGGGAGCTGTTTTTT. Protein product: CAISEGQNTGELFF.

The CDR3 region has the DNA TGTGCCAGCAGCTTAAATGCAGGGGCGAGGGGCTACACCTTC. Translating gives CASSLNAGARGYTF. The genes are TRBV7-2 and TRBJ1-2; tentative D call: TRBD1 (6 bases). The CDR3 covers 14 residues. The germline V gene encodes CDR1 SGHTA and CDR2 FQGNSA. Trimming removed 2 bases at V and 8 bases at J, with 15 bases between.

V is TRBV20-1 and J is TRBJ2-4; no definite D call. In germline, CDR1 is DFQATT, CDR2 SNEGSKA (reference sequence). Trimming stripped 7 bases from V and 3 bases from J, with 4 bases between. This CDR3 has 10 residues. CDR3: CSVHKNIQYF. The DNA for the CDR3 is TGCAGTGTACACAAAAACATTCAGTACTTC.